Following are 23 T cell receptor beta chains from one sample sequenced in a study of blood T cell repertoires in COVID-19. The repertoire was sequenced with immunoSEQ multiplex PCR; TCRdb's copy has only in-frame clones and lacks some. The profile shows roughly 330,000 clones, 87% of them singletons. Material: PBMCs or T cells enriched from blood (not recorded which). These TCRs come from a woman in her twenties or thirties who had recovered from COVID-19.

V gene TRBV2 combines with J gene TRBJ1-5; 9 nucleotides match TRBD1. CDR1 and CDR2 from the germline V gene are SNHLY and FYNNEI. V lost 3 bases and J lost 4; bases outside the gene matches: 1. There are 14 residues in the CDR3. CDR3: CASSEGQGNQPQHF. The CDR3 DNA reads as TGTGCCAGCAGTGAGGGACAGGGTAATCAGCCCCAGCATTTT.

In the case of this clone: Other DNA sequences within the sample encode an identical CDR3. The gene calls are TRBV4-2 and TRBJ1-1; a possible D gene is TRBD1 (5 bases). Per the germline V gene, CDR1 is LGHNA and CDR2 is YNFKEQ. CDR3 length: 14 residues. Trimming left V 3 bases short and J 1 base short, with 9 bases between. The CDR3 protein is CASSHLDRNTEAFF. CDR3 in DNA: TGTGCCAGCAGCCACCTAGACAGGAACACTGAAGCTTTCTTT.

The rearrangement joins TRBV10-1 to TRBJ2-5; 9 bases are a match to TRBD1. With V trimmed by 5 bases and J by 5 bases, 18 bases remained unmatched. The CDR3 is 18 residues long. The germline gives CDR1 WNHNN, CDR2 SYGVQD (reference sequence). CDR3 residues: CASSHRGREGTPRETQYF. For the CDR3, the DNA is TGCGCCAGCAGTCACAGGGGGCGAGAGGGGACCCCCCGGGAGACCCAGTACTTC.

V is TRBV3-1 (or the pseudogene TRBV3-2) and J is TRBJ1-1, with D possibly matching TRBD1 (6 bases). From germline, CDR1 is LGHDT and CDR2 YNNKEL (reference sequence). Deletions cut 1 base from V and 4 bases from J, with 16 bases between. The CDR3 runs to 16 residues. CDR3 sequence: CASSQVGGATGTEAFF. In DNA, the CDR3 is TGTGCCAGCAGCCAAGTGGGGGGGGCGACGGGCACTGAAGCTTTCTTT.

This clone was counted a single time. This rearrangement joins TRBV19 to TRBJ2-1; D is unresolved. The CDR3 covers 14 residues. Trimming pared 5 bases from V and 4 bases from J, leaving 12 bases between. Germline values: CDR1 LNHDA, CDR2 SQIVND (reference sequence). In DNA form, the CDR3 reads TGTGCCAGTAGTCCAGCGTCTCCTTACAATGAGCAGTTCTTC. As protein: CASSPASPYNEQFF.

V gene TRBV4-1 combines with J gene TRBJ2-1, with 9 bases identical to TRBD2. Germline lookup yields CDR1 MGHRA and CDR2 YSYEKL. The CDR3 covers 16 residues. V lost 4 bases to trimming and J lost 4 bases; unmatched junction nucleotides: 8. The CDR3: CASSLLGAGGYNEQFF. CDR3 DNA sequence: TGCGCCAGCAGCCTTCTAGGAGCGGGGGGATACAATGAGCAGTTCTTC.

The gene calls are TRBV6-5 and TRBJ1-1, with a tentative D call TRBD1 (6 bases). In germline, CDR1 is MNHEY, CDR2 SVGAGI. This CDR3 contains 14 residues. V dropped 5 bases and J dropped 1 base, with 11 bases sitting between them. The CDR3 bases are TGTGCCAGCAGTAAGCCGACAGGGAACACTGAAGCTTTCTTT. Protein: CASSKPTGNTEAFF.

The CDR3 sequence: CASSQDRGDYEQYF. The CDR3 coding sequence is TGTGCCAGCAGCCAGGACAGGGGAGACTACGAGCAGTACTTC. The genes are TRBV9 and TRBJ2-7; 9 nucleotides match TRBD1. This CDR3 has 14 amino acids. V shed 4 bases and J 3 bases; nucleotides not matched to a gene: 5. CDR1 is SGDLS and CDR2 is YYNGEE in the germline V gene.

A few counts support this clone. This chain connects TRBV5-6 to TRBJ2-1; 8 bases map to TRBD2. The trim removed 2 bases at V and 0 bases at J, leaving 1 base unmatched. CDR3 length equals 15 residues. Germline lookup yields CDR1 SGHDT and CDR2 YYEEEE. In DNA, the CDR3 is TGTGCCAGCAGCTTACTAGCGGACTCCTACAATGAGCAGTTCTTC. Its translation is CASSLLADSYNEQFF.

This sequence joins TRBV2 and TRBJ2-7; the match to TRBD2 covers 9 bases. Germline CDR1 SNHLY, CDR2 FYNNEI. The CDR3 loop spans 16 amino acids. Trimming took 6 bases from V and 7 from J; bases not matched to a gene: 16. Here the CDR3 reads CASRRDSGGVLGEQYF. Written as DNA, the CDR3 is TGTGCCAGCAGGAGGGATAGCGGGGGTGTCCTGGGTGAGCAGTACTTC.

The V call is TRBV24-1, the J call TRBJ2-1; 11 bases fit TRBD1. The V gene's germline CDR1 is KGHDR and CDR2 SFDVKD. The CDR3 loop spans 17 amino acids. With 1 base clipped from V and 7 bases from J, the junction kept 8 bases outside the gene matches. CDR3 DNA sequence: TGTGCCACCAGTGATTTTCGGACAGGGGGCTATCGGAATGAGCAGTTCTTC. Its protein is CATSDFRTGGYRNEQFF.

This chain connects TRBV4-2 to TRBJ2-2; maybe TRBD1 (7 bases). The length of the CDR3 is 14 residues. Germline lookup yields CDR1 LGHNA and CDR2 YNFKEQ. V was trimmed by 6 bases and J by 5 bases, leaving 13 bases between them. The CDR3 sequence: CASSFAGQTGELFF. Here the CDR3 DNA reads TGTGCCAGCAGTTTCGCGGGACAGACCGGGGAGCTGTTTTTT.

CDR3 residues: CASRIDREDYGYTF. Here the CDR3 DNA reads TGTGCCAGCAGAATCGACAGGGAGGACTATGGCTACACCTTC. The chain employs TRBV6-5 and TRBJ1-2, with TRBD1 identical over 7 bases. The V and J ends lost 6 bases and 3 bases, in that order; junction bases with no gene match: 7. The V gene's germline CDR1 is MNHEY and CDR2 SVGAGI. The CDR3 is made up of 14 amino acids.

The rearrangement links TRBV6-6 to TRBJ1-1, with a possible D match to TRBD1 (5 bases). Germline lookup yields CDR1 MNHNY and CDR2 SVGAGI (reference sequence). The CDR3 loop spans 13 amino acids. V was clipped by 6 bases and J by 5 bases, with 13 bases between them. This CDR3 is CASSTWGRTEAFF. CDR3 coding DNA: TGTGCCAGCAGCACGTGGGGCAGAACTGAAGCTTTCTTT.

The sample holds a few counts of this clone. The DNA of the CDR3 is TGTGCCACCCGACAGGGGGCAGTTTCGAAACGTGGGGCCAACGTCCTGACTTTC. Amino acid sequence: CATRQGAVSKRGANVLTF. This chain joins TRBV7-8 and TRBJ2-6; 10 bases match TRBD1. Germline V gene data show CDR1 as SGHVS and CDR2 as FQNEAQ. CDR3 length: 18 amino acids. Losses at the gene ends were 10 bases for V and 3 bases for J; bases not matched to a gene: 15.

This chain joins TRBV28 and TRBJ1-3, with unresolved D. This CDR3 comprises 14 residues. Germline V gene sequence: CDR1 MDHEN, CDR2 SYDVKM. Trimming removed 1 base from V and 0 bases from J, with 4 bases in between. The CDR3 nucleotides read TGTGCCAGCAGTTTATATCGCTCTGGAAACACCATATATTTT. It codes for CASSLYRSGNTIYF.

This clone was counted between two and nine times. The chain combines TRBV19 with TRBJ1-5; no clear D gene. The V gene's germline CDR1 is LNHDA and CDR2 SQIVND (reference sequence). Deletions cut 0 bases from V and 2 bases from J, with 11 bases between. The CDR3 covers 16 residues. The CDR3 loop reads CASSIDQRRGNQPQHF. The DNA of the CDR3 is TGTGCCAGTAGTATAGACCAGAGGAGGGGCAATCAGCCCCAGCATTTT.

Only a few counts were recorded for this clone. The rearrangement joins TRBV19 to TRBJ1-5; D call uncertain. This CDR3 has 16 amino acids. Trimming removed 4 bases at V and 3 bases at J, with 16 bases between. Germline-derived CDR1 and CDR2 are LNHDA and SQIVND (reference sequence). CDR3 amino acids: CASSRRHQEINQPQHF. In nucleotides, the CDR3 is TGTGCCAGTAGTAGGAGGCACCAGGAGATCAATCAGCCCCAGCATTTT. Complete variable domain (other parts from reference TRBV19 and TRBJ1-5): DGGITQSPKYLFRKEGQNVTLSCEQNLNHDAMYWYRQDPGQGLRLIYYSQIVNDFQKGDIAEGYSVSREKKESFPLTVTSAQKNPTAFYLCASSRRHQEINQPQHFGDGTRLSIL.

The count of this clone is one. V usage is TRBV7-9 and J usage is TRBJ1-3; 8 positions match TRBD1. Germline V gene lookup returns CDR1 SEHNR and CDR2 FQNEAQ (reference sequence). V gave up 5 bases and J gave up 4 bases; unmatched junction bases: 7. CDR3 length: 15 residues. CDR3 amino acids: CASSRDRGGGNTIYF. CDR3 coding DNA: TGTGCCAGCAGCCGAGACAGGGGTGGAGGAAACACCATATATTTT.

The chain couples TRBV4-1 to TRBJ2-5, with 8 bases lining up with TRBD2. CDR3 size: 17 residues. The V and J ends lost 1 base and 0 bases, in that order; junction bases with no gene match: 7. The V gene's germline CDR1 is MGHRA and CDR2 YSYEKL. The CDR3: CASSQGASGGHQETQYF. CDR3 DNA sequence: TGCGCCAGCAGCCAAGGAGCCAGCGGGGGCCACCAAGAGACCCAGTACTTC.

The CDR3 loop is CAILARRGNTIYF. The CDR3 region has the DNA TGTGCCATTTTGGCTAGAAGGGGAAACACCATATATTTT. This chain links TRBV10-3 with TRBJ1-3; D not resolved. With 9 bases removed from V and 4 bases from J, the gap between germline ends came to 13 bases. The germline V gene encodes CDR1 ENHRY and CDR2 SYGVKD. The CDR3 is 13 amino acids.

The chain recombines TRBV29-1 with TRBJ1-4; possibly TRBD1 for D (6 bases). V lost 7 bases to trimming and J lost 8 bases, with 11 bases between them. The V gene's germline CDR1 is SQVTM and CDR2 ANQGSEA. The CDR3 contains 11 residues. CDR3 nucleotide sequence: TGCAGCGCACAGACAGGCGAAAAACTGTTTTTT. Translating gives CSAQTGEKLFF.

This clone was observed once. This chain uses TRBV18 with TRBJ1-5; D perhaps matches TRBD1 (5 bases). Germline V CDR1 and CDR2: KGHSH, LQKENI. Trimming took 3 bases from V and 13 from J, leaving 13 bases between them. This CDR3 has 12 residues. The CDR3 DNA reads as TGTGCCAGCTCACCTTCAGGGTGGGAACAGCATTTT. Its protein product is CASSPSGWEQHF.